The TCR beta chain described here comes from a study of T-cell memory formation after mild COVID-19. Looking at the study overall: TCR clusters showed largely donor specificity.

Study conclusions and caveats: CD4+ contracting clones were mainly CM and EM; CD8+ ones, EMRA.

From the 5' RACE reads, TCRdb called clonotypes with MiXCR, one entry per CDR3 protein. The sample lists about 340,000 distinct CDR3 sequences; around 15% were seen once. This clonotype was recorded many times. Its antigen is not known. The TCR sequence derives from a man in his late teens or twenties who had mild COVID-19 (a few samples of this study predate the infection). Cell type and time point are not known. The sequenced sample was PBMCs or a T cell subset sorted from them (not recorded which).

This CDR3 reads CASASQGDTQYF. The CDR3 nucleotides are TGTGCCAGCGCATCCCAGGGAGATACGCAGTATTTT. The chain links TRBV11-2 to TRBJ2-3, with a possible D match to TRBD1 (5 bases). Germline V gene data show CDR1 as SGHAT and CDR2 as FQNNGV. Trimming took 8 bases from V and 5 from J, leaving 11 bases between them. There are 12 residues in the CDR3. Supplemented by reference TRBV11-2 and TRBJ2-3, the full variable domain reads EAGVAQSPRYKIIEKRQSVAFWCNPISGHATLYWYQQILGQGPKLLIQFQNNGVVDDSQLPKDRFSAERLKGVDSTLKIQPAKLEDSAVYLCASASQGDTQYFGPGTRLTVL.